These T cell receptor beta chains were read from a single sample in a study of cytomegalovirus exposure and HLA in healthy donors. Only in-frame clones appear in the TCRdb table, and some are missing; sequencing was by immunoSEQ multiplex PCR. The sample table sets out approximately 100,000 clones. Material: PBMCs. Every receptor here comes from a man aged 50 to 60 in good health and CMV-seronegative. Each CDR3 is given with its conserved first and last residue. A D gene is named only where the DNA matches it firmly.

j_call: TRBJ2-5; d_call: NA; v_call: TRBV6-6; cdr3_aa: CASSYVQETQYF
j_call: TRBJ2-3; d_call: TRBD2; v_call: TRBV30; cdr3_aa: CAKEGGSQGTQYF
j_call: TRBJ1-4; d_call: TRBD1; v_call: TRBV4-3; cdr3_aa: CASSQFGTGGVGAEKLFF
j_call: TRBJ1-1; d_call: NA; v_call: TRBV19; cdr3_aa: CASSISAGSTEAFF
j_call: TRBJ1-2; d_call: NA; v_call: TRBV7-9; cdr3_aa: CASTGGNGYTF
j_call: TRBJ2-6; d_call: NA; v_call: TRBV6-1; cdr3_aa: CASSGRQESSGANVLTF
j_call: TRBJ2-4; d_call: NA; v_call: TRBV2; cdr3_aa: CASSDRTVSAKNIQYF
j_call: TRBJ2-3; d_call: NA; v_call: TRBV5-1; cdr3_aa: CASSPGQRTDTQYF
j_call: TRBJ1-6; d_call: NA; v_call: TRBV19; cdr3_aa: CASSIERTSTYNSPLHF
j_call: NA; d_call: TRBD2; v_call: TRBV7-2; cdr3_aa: CASLEKTSDTYEQYF
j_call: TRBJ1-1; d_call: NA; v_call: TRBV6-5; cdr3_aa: CASTPQGLNTEAFF
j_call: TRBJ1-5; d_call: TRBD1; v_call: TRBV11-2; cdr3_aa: CASSLGSDRGNQPQHF
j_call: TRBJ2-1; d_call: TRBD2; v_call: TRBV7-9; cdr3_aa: CASSLLIAGGPSYYNEQFF
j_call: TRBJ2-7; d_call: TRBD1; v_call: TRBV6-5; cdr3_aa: CASKKTGTSYEQYF
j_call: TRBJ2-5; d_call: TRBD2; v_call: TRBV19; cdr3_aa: CASMSGTSRGETQYF
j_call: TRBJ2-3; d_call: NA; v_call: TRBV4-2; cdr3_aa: CASSQGGSPDTQYF
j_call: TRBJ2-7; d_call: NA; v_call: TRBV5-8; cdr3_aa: CASSKRPGYEQYF
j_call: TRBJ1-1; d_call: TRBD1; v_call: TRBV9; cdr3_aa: CASSTTGGDSFF
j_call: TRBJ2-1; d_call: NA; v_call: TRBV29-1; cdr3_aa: CSVLSWEAFYNEQFF
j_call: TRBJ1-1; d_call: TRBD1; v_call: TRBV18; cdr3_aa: CASTEGQGETTEAFF
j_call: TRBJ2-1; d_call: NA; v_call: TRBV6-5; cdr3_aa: CAVQGGGWDNEQFF
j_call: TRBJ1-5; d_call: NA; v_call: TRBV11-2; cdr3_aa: CASSLVTGPNQPQHF
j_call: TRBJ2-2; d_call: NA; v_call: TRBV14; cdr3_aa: CASSLDSRTGELFF
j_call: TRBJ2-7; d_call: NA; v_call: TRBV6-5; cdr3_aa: CASGTAYAYEQYF
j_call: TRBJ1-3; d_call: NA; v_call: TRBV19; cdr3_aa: CASRPWGESGNTIYF
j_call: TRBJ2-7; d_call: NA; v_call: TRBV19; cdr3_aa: CASSIWQELKGRGWSYEQYF
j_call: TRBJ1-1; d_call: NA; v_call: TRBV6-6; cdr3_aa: CASSFRANTEAFF
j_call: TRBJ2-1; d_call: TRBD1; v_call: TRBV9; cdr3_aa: CASSVGGQGLEQFF
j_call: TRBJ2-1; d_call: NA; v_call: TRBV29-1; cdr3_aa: CSVEGTQLTYNEQFF
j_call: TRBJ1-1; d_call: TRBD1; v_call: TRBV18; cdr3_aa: CASSPGTGVGTEAFF
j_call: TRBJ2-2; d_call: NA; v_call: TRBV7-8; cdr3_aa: CASSLRRIITGELFF
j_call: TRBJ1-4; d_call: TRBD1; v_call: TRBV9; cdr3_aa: CASSVDGTGGEKLFF
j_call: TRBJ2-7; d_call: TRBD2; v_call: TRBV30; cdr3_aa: CAWSPGGSGRHYEQYF
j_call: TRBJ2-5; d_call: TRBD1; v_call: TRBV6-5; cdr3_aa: CASSYSSAGGETQYF
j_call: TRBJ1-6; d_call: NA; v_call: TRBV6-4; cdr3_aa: CASSAEGRTPLHF
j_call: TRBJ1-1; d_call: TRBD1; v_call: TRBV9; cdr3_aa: CASSENREQDRGVNTEAFF
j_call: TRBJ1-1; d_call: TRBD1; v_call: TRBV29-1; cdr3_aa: CSVNGQADLRTEAFF
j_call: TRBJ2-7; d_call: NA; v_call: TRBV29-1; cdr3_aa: CSVEARGDDEQYF
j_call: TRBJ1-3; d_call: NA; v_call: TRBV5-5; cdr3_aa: CASSTIEGVTGNTIYF
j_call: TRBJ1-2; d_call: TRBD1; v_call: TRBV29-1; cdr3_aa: CSVANTGGNLYGYTF
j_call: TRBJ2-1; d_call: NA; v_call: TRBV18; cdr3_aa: CASSPQGPGSYNEQFF
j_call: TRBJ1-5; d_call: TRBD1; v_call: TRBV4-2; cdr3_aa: CASSPRNYRGLLIQPQHF
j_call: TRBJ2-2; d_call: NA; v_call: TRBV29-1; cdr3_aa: CSGGEGNTGELFF
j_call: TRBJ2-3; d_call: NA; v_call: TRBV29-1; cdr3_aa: CSVVFEDTQYF
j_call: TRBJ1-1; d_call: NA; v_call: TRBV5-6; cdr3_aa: CASSRGGWGTEAFF
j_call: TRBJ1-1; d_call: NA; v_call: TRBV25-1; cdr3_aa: CASSEYLVPGTEAFF
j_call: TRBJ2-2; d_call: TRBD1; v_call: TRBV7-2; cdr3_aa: CASSRGTDRELFF
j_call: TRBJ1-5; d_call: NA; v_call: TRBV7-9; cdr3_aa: CASSPGQFQPQHF
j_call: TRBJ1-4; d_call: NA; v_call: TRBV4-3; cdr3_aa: CASSQGRNNEKLFF
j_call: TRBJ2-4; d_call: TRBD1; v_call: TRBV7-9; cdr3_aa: CASSPGTGLAKNIQYF
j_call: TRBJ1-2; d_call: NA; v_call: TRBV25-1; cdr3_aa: CASSERGGYGYTF
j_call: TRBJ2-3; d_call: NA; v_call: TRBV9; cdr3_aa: CASSVEQGEGTQYF
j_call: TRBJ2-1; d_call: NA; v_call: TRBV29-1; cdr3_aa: CSVSGLTYNEQFF